This T cell receptor beta chain was captured in a study of radiotherapy plus CTLA-4 blockade in lung cancer. Looking at the study overall: Patients showed objective responses in 15% to 20% of cases, and disease control was achieved by 31%.

Some clones are missing from TCRdb's copy, which holds only in-frame ones; the method was immunoSEQ multiplex PCR. Altogether about 38,000 clones are present, 60% to 75% being singletons, with the ten largest covering 8.9%. Germline assignment: CDR1 DFQATT and CDR2 SNEGSKA (reference sequence). The CDR3 totals 11 residues. The V end lost 6 bases, the J end lost 7 bases, and 10 bases lay between the germline ends. Note on this clone: Its target is unknown.

Regarding the study as a whole: Expansion of tumor-derived TCR clones was observed in blood after radiotherapy plus ipilimumab. Response, reportedly, was best predicted by interferon-beta along with early blood T cell clone dynamics.

Source: peripheral blood, taken from a patient treated with radiotherapy plus ipilimumab. The TCR was taken from a human donor with non-small cell lung cancer who had stable disease on radiotherapy plus ipilimumab. This chain links TRBV20-1 with TRBJ1-5, with D unresolved. CDR3 in amino acids: CSASAGQPQHF. The CDR3 nucleotides are TGCAGTGCCTCAGCAGGACAGCCCCAGCATTTT.